This TCR beta chain was sequenced for a study of blood T cell repertoires in COVID-19 (dated by TCRdb to about 2020). About the investigation overall: Samples from collaborators originated in the United States, Italy and Spain and spanned both the acute and convalescent phases of COVID-19. Deeply sampled blood TCRbeta repertoires from subjects exposed to, actively infected with, or recovered from COVID-19 were included in the dataset. A freely available public database, intended as a resource for researchers studying the immune response to SARS-CoV-2, is where the repertoires were released. HLA class I and class II types, where available, came from metadata supplied by the sample provider rather than from assay-based typing. The samples were drawn from two sources: the first 160 participants of the ongoing ImmuneRACE study, and some 1,300 subjects contributed by 6 global collaborators. Nearly every sample came with metadata listing a de-identified subject ID, COVID-19 status, age in years and sex. The material from the prospective study consisted of cDNA or gDNA derived from T cells, B-cell-depleted T cells, or PBMCs. The full study reports these points: Clinical and demographic metadata were provided uncurated, with the amount varying by source and participant.

Another Seattle source contributed samples from volunteer blood donors who had recovered from COVID-19. The collaborating institutions used their own protocols to collect whole blood in K2EDTA tubes. For TCRbeta analysis, collaborator samples were shipped as frozen whole blood, as isolated PBMCs, or as DNA extracted from either sample type. The immunoSEQ Assay, a bias-controlled multiplex PCR, was used to amplify TCRbeta CDR3 regions from genomic DNA. The authors' pipeline ran thus. The number of nucleated cells in each sample was estimated by amplification of reference gene primers within the assay. Sequence reads were collapsed and filtered to measure the absolute abundance of every unique TCRbeta CDR3 rearrangement. Productive Simpson clonality was computed per sample as the square root of Simpson's diversity index over productive rearrangements. This is the immuneACCESS table as TCRdb keeps it, with only in-frame sequences that have V and J called. A part of the clones is gone; compared with another copy, unresolved V genes explain less than half, and the rest is unexplained. V and J calls and clone size are as listed in that table; D and trimming were resolved from the DNA. Across this sample there are a few hundred thousand clones, with approximately 86% seen only once. The ten biggest clones cover approximately 9.4% of the sample.

Notes on this clone: This receptor's antigen is unknown. No clone much larger than this one lies a single base away; base qualities are absent.

CDR1 and CDR2 are drawn from the germline V gene: MNHEY, SVGEGT. Spanning cysteine to phenylalanine, the CDR3 consists of 15 amino acids. The sequence is cut down to CDR3 DNA, 45 bases in frame from base 1. Germline trimming: 4 bases from V, 9 bases from J; junction bases outside gene matches: 11. The chain links TRBV6-2 or TRBV6-3 with TRBJ2-7; TRBD2 aligns with 11 central bases. Sequencing used peripheral blood. The receptor was derived from a man in his forties or fifties who had recovered from COVID-19. Read as DNA, the sequence is TGTGCCAGCAGTTGGGGACTAGCGGTCTTATCCGGGCAGTACTTC. This is translated as CASSWGLAVLSGQYF.